This passage covers 28 T cell receptor beta chains from one sample sequenced in a study of siplizumab effects on memory and regulatory T cells. Only in-frame clones appear in the TCRdb table, and some are missing; sequencing was by immunoSEQ multiplex PCR. Of approximately 100,000 clones listed, 85% to 95% are singletons. Sequencing was carried out using Tregs sorted from blood. These TCRs come from a human donor in good health.

The chain couples TRBV5-6 to TRBJ1-2; 10 bases agree with TRBD1. The germline CDR1 and CDR2 sequences are SGHDT and YYEEEE. The CDR3 is 13 residues long. V shed 4 bases, J shed 13 bases, and the junction held 10 bases outside the gene matches. The CDR3 is CASSLAGTGETTF. The CDR3 DNA sequence: TGTGCCAGCAGCCTAGCCGGGACAGGGGAGACCACCTTC.

This chain links TRBV4-1 with TRBJ1-1, with a possible D match to TRBD1 (6 bases). V dropped 5 bases and J dropped 4 bases, with 14 bases sitting between them. The CDR3 covers 14 residues. CDR1 is MGHRA, CDR2 YSYEKL, per germline. Written as DNA, the CDR3 is TGCGCCAGCAGCTACGGGGGAGGGGGCACTGAAGCTTTCTTT. Residues: CASSYGGGGTEAFF.

The V and J genes are TRBV7-3 and TRBJ2-2; D perhaps matches TRBD2 (6 bases). The CDR3 sequence is 17 residues long. Germline CDR1 SGHTA, CDR2 FQGTGA. V was cut by 5 bases and J by 0 bases, with 16 bases left in between. The CDR3, as DNA: TGTGCCAGCAGCCCGGGGCACGGGGGAACGAACACCGGGGAGCTGTTTTTT. As protein: CASSPGHGGTNTGELFF.

J is TRBJ2-3 and V is TRBV11-2; unclear D gene. The germline V and J ends were trimmed by 5 bases and 0 bases, with 9 bases remaining between them. Germline CDR1 is SGHAT and CDR2 is FQNNGV. The CDR3 extends over 14 amino acids. The CDR3 DNA reads TGTGCCAGCAGCCCTCGCAGTAGCACAGATACGCAGTATTTT. Translating gives CASSPRSSTDTQYF.

V and J are TRBV19 and TRBJ1-6; a possible D gene is TRBD1 (5 bases). The CDR3 extends over 19 amino acids. Germline V gene lookup returns CDR1 LNHDA and CDR2 SQIVND (reference sequence). V lost 6 bases, J lost 5 bases, and 26 bases lay in between. CDR3 nucleotide sequence: TGTGCCAGTAGCGACAACCCCCCGGGACCGATCGCCAATAATTCACCCCTCCACTTT. Amino acids: CASSDNPPGPIANNSPLHF.

This chain connects TRBV6-6 to TRBJ2-1; D might be TRBD2 (5 bases). The CDR3 runs to 13 residues. The V and J ends lost 10 bases and 7 bases respectively, with 17 bases between them. The germline gives CDR1 MNHNY, CDR2 SVGAGI (reference sequence). The CDR3 DNA follows: TGTGCCACCAAAGTCCGGGAAAGGAATGAGCAGTTCTTC. Translation: CATKVRERNEQFF.

The chain combines TRBV7-2 with TRBJ1-5, with D possibly being TRBD1 (6 bases). V was cut by 5 bases and J by 2 bases, with 13 bases left in between. The CDR3 extends over 15 amino acids. Germline CDR1 reads SGHTA; CDR2 reads FQGNSA. CDR3 protein: CASSPAGGRNQPQHF. The CDR3 DNA sequence: TGTGCCAGCAGCCCGGCGGGGGGCCGCAATCAGCCCCAGCATTTT.

The genes are TRBV5-6 and TRBJ1-1, with D unclear. The V and J ends lost 4 bases and 6 bases respectively, with 16 bases between them. The CDR3 contains 14 residues. Germline values: CDR1 SGHDT, CDR2 YYEEEE. The CDR3 DNA sequence: TGTGCCAGCAGCATTGACCCCAGAAGCCCTGAAGCTTTCTTT. Its protein product is CASSIDPRSPEAFF. The variable domain in full, with the rest retrieved from reference TRBV5-6 and TRBJ1-1, is DAGVTQSPTHLIKTRGQQVTLRCSPKSGHDTVSWYQQALGQGPQFIFQYYEEEERQRGNFPDRFSGHQFPNYSSELNVNALLLGDSALYLCASSIDPRSPEAFFGQGTRLTVV.

This clone was recorded only once. The chain has TRBV11-2 and TRBJ1-1; possible D gene TRBD1, 6 bases. Trimming pared 4 bases from V and 3 bases from J, leaving 15 bases between. Germline loops: CDR1 SGHAT, CDR2 FQNNGV. This CDR3 contains 15 residues. CDR3 residues: CASSSEGGAHTEAFF. Written as DNA, the CDR3 is TGTGCCAGCAGCTCAGAGGGGGGGGCGCACACTGAAGCTTTCTTT.

The chain recombines TRBV19 with TRBJ2-1; a possible D gene is TRBD2 (6 bases). Trimming removed 7 bases from V and 4 bases from J, with 17 bases in between. Germline V CDR1 and CDR2: LNHDA, SQIVND (reference sequence). This CDR3 contains 15 residues. For the CDR3, the DNA is TGTGCCAGTACGACAGCTAGTGGGGGGTACAATGAGCAGTTCTTC. This gives the protein CASTTASGGYNEQFF.

The V call is TRBV5-4, the J call TRBJ2-5, with 15 bases lining up with TRBD2. V lost 4 bases and J lost 5; bases outside the gene matches: 6. Germline V gives CDR1 SGHNT, CDR2 YYREEE (reference sequence). CDR3 length equals 16 residues. DNA for the CDR3: TGTGCCAGCAGCCCTCGGACTAGCGGGAGGGAGGAGACCCAGTACTTC. Translating gives CASSPRTSGREETQYF.

The rearrangement uses TRBV18 and TRBJ1-4; D is possibly TRBD1 (5 bases). This CDR3 has 18 residues. V lost 3 bases and J 2 bases, leaving 19 bases between the germline ends. Germline CDR1 is KGHSH and CDR2 is LQKENI. The CDR3 DNA reads as TGTGCCAGCTCACCCGGGATTGCCAAGGGGCGGACTAATGAAAAACTGTTTTTT. Translating it yields CASSPGIAKGRTNEKLFF.

The chain links TRBV6-5 to TRBJ1-6; 8 bases map to TRBD1. The CDR3 contains 14 residues. The junction had 7 bases not matched to a gene; V was cut back by 6 bases and J by 9 bases. Germline V gene sequence: CDR1 MNHEY, CDR2 SVGAGI. The DNA of the CDR3 is TGTGCCAGCAGCCCAGACAGGGGCTCTTCACCCCTCCACTTT. Its protein product is CASSPDRGSSPLHF.

The rearrangement uses TRBV7-8 and TRBJ2-2, with 12 bases that match TRBD2. The CDR3 sequence is 16 residues long. V shed 5 bases, J shed 7 bases, and the junction held 8 bases outside the gene matches. CDR1 is SGHVS and CDR2 is FQNEAQ in the germline V gene. The CDR3 is CASSRASGGAIGELFF. CDR3 nucleotide sequence: TGTGCCAGCAGCCGGGCTAGCGGGGGGGCCATCGGGGAGCTGTTTTTT.

The gene calls are TRBV14 and TRBJ1-2; D perhaps matches TRBD1 (5 bases). Germline CDR1 SGHDN, CDR2 FVKESK. This CDR3 region has 13 residues. V was shortened by 0 bases and J by 13 bases, with 15 bases between the two germline ends. CDR3 DNA sequence: TGTGCCAGCAGCCAAGAGAGACAGTCGGCAGGCACCTTC. Translating it yields CASSQERQSAGTF.

The rearrangement uses TRBV6-5 and TRBJ1-3; no firm D call. From germline, CDR1 is MNHEY and CDR2 SVGAGI. The CDR3 is made up of 14 amino acids. Trimming took off 4 bases at V and 0 bases at J, with 7 bases between the two ends. The DNA for the CDR3 is TGTGCCAGCAGTTCAGATGGCTCTGGAAACACCATATATTTT. Amino acid sequence: CASSSDGSGNTIYF.

This clone came up once. The chain has TRBV7-2 and TRBJ2-5, with D possibly matching TRBD2 (5 bases). Germline-derived CDR1 and CDR2 are SGHTA and FQGNSA. The CDR3 has 15 residues. V gave up 5 bases and J gave up 1 base, with 14 bases separating them. CDR3 sequence (DNA): TGTGCCAGCAGCCCCGCCCCCAGCGGCCAAGAGACCCAGTACTTC. Translating it yields CASSPAPSGQETQYF.

This clone was found once. The J gene is TRBJ2-1, the V gene TRBV7-3; TRBD2 aligns across 8 bases. V lost 2 bases, J lost 6 bases, and 6 bases stayed unmatched. CDR1 and CDR2 (germline): SGHTA, FQGTGA. The CDR3 extends over 15 amino acids. The CDR3, as DNA: TGTGCCAGCAGCTTAGGGCTAGCGGGCCTCAATGAGCAGTTCTTC. Residues: CASSLGLAGLNEQFF. Complete variable domain (other parts from reference TRBV7-3 and TRBJ2-1): GAGVSQTPSNKVTEKGKYVELRCDPISGHTALYWYRQSLGQGPEFLIYFQGTGAADDSGLPNDRFFAVRPEGSVSTLKIQRTERGDSAVYLCASSLGLAGLNEQFFGPGTRLTVL.

Only a few counts were recorded for this clone. The rearrangement links TRBV30 to TRBJ2-7; D possibly matches TRBD1 or TRBD2 (5 bases each). This CDR3 is 12 amino acids long. Germline CDR1 reads GTSNPN; CDR2 reads SVGIG (reference sequence). The V and J ends lost 1 base and 3 bases respectively, with 7 bases between them. This chain's CDR3 is CAWSGGGYEQYF. CDR3 bases: TGTGCCTGGAGTGGTGGGGGCTACGAGCAGTACTTC.

This clone was recorded only once. The chain recombines TRBV30 with TRBJ1-2; the D is unclear. The CDR3 has 16 amino acids. From germline, CDR1 is GTSNPN and CDR2 SVGIG (reference sequence). Trimming shortened V by 8 bases and J by 0 bases, and 22 bases separated the two germline ends. As DNA, the CDR3 is TGTGCCGGACTCTACAAGCTTTTCTCTCCTAACTATGGCTACACCTTC. Residues: CAGLYKLFSPNYGYTF.

V usage is TRBV19 and J usage is TRBJ1-1; 7 bases are shared with TRBD1. Trimming took 7 bases from V and 0 from J; bases not matched to a gene: 14. The CDR3 is made up of 17 amino acids. Germline-derived CDR1 and CDR2 are LNHDA and SQIVND (reference sequence). CDR3 protein: CASTPWKGAGMNTEAFF. In DNA form, the CDR3 reads TGTGCCAGTACCCCTTGGAAGGGGGCGGGGATGAACACTGAAGCTTTCTTT.

The chain uses TRBV30 and TRBJ2-7; 7 bases match TRBD2. CDR1 is GTSNPN, CDR2 SVGIG, per germline (reference sequence). The V and J ends lost 6 bases and 4 bases, in that order; junction bases with no gene match: 9. CDR3 length equals 13 residues. Written as DNA, the CDR3 is TGTGCCTGTACGAGGACTAGTAGATACGAGCAGTACTTC. Translation gives CACTRTSRYEQYF.

This chain links TRBV7-9 with TRBJ2-3; the D is unclear. Germline V gives CDR1 SEHNR, CDR2 FQNEAQ (reference sequence). The CDR3 runs 13 residues. The ends were cut back, 2 bases at V and 6 bases at J, with 9 bases in the middle. The CDR3 is CASSLFRSDTQYF. CDR3 sequence (DNA): TGTGCCAGCAGCTTATTTCGTAGCGATACGCAGTATTTT.

This chain links TRBV18 with TRBJ1-1, with 8 positions matching TRBD1. From germline, CDR1 is KGHSH and CDR2 LQKENI. The CDR3 covers 14 residues. Trimming at V came to 6 bases and at J to 6 bases, leaving 9 bases not matched to a gene. This chain's CDR3 is CASSRGQVAPEAFF. In DNA, the CDR3 is TGTGCCAGCTCTCGGGGACAGGTAGCCCCTGAAGCTTTCTTT.

The V and J genes are TRBV14 and TRBJ1-1; possible D gene TRBD1, 5 bases. The germline V gene encodes CDR1 SGHDN and CDR2 FVKESK. The CDR3 loop spans 16 amino acids. Trimming took 3 bases from V and 6 from J, leaving 20 bases between them. The CDR3 DNA reads TGTGCCAGCAGCCAGCTCTCGGGGCGGGTGGGCTCTGAAGCTTTCTTT. Amino acid sequence: CASSQLSGRVGSEAFF.

This chain links TRBV6-5 with TRBJ1-1, with D unresolved. The length of the CDR3 is 14 residues. V was pared by 5 bases and J by 1 base, with 11 bases between. Germline V gene sequence: CDR1 MNHEY, CDR2 SVGAGI. CDR3 sequence reads: CASSNLKSNTEAFF. CDR3 coding DNA: TGTGCCAGCAGTAACCTAAAGTCGAACACTGAAGCTTTCTTT.

The genes are TRBV6-1 and TRBJ1-4; D is uncertain. Germline V gene lookup returns CDR1 MNHNS and CDR2 SASEGT. The CDR3 loop spans 10 amino acids. The V and J ends lost 6 bases and 10 bases respectively, with 6 bases between them. CDR3 nucleotide sequence: TGTGCCAGCAGAATGGGAAAACTGTTTTTT. It yields the protein CASRMGKLFF.

The V gene is TRBV5-1, the J gene TRBJ2-2; tentatively, D is TRBD2 (5 bases). CDR1 and CDR2 (germline): SGHRS, YFSETQ. Trimming shortened V by 0 bases and J by 5 bases, and 11 bases separated the two germline ends. This CDR3 has 15 amino acids. Here the CDR3 DNA reads TGCGCCAGCAGCTTGGGCGGGCCGGGGACCGGGGAGCTGTTTTTT. This translates into CASSLGGPGTGELFF. Variable domain in full (rest from reference TRBV5-1 and TRBJ2-2): KAGVTQTPRYLIKTRGQQVTLSCSPISGHRSVSWYQQTPGQGLQFLFEYFSETQRNKGNFPGRFSGRQFSNSRSEMNVSTLELGDSALYLCASSLGGPGTGELFFGEGSRLTVL.